What follows are 7 T cell receptor beta chains derived from one specimen sequenced in a study of neoadjuvant anti-PD-1 for oral cavity cancer. Method: immunoSEQ multiplex PCR; TCRdb's copy keeps in-frame clones and lacks some. The table shows about 14,000 clones, with over 60% occurring only once. Time point defined: after neoadjuvant nivolumab, at surgical resection. Sequencing was performed on PBMCs, taken after nivolumab (anti-PD-1) treatment. These receptor sequences come from a person aged 40 to 85 with oral cavity squamous cell carcinoma.

The V and J genes are TRBV14 and TRBJ2-1, with TRBD2 identical over 8 bases. Trimming took 3 bases from V and 7 from J; bases not matched to a gene: 2. The germline V gene has CDR1 SGHDN and CDR2 FVKESK. This CDR3 comprises 13 residues. CDR3 region: CASSQRLANEQFF. CDR3 DNA: TGTGCCAGCAGCCAGCGACTAGCGAATGAGCAGTTCTTC.

In its sample, this clone was seen once. V and J are TRBV2 and TRBJ2-6; weak D call: TRBD1 (6 bases). Trimming took off 6 bases at V and 5 bases at J, with 14 bases between the two ends. The CDR3 covers 15 residues. Per germline, CDR1 SNHLY and CDR2 FYNNEI. DNA for the CDR3: TGTGCCAGCAGGGCCCAGGGGTCCCGGGCCAACGTCCTGACTTTC. Its translation is CASRAQGSRANVLTF.

Only a few counts were recorded for this clone. The chain has TRBV6-5 and TRBJ2-5; perhaps TRBD1 as D (5 bases). Germline V CDR1 and CDR2: MNHEY, SVGAGI. V was cut by 0 bases and J by 5 bases, with 10 bases left in between. This CDR3 spans 14 amino acids. The CDR3 bases are TGTGCCAGCAGTTACTCTTCCCCAGGGGAGACCCAGTACTTC. Its translation: CASSYSSPGETQYF.

This clone was observed a few times. This chain links TRBV5-1 with TRBJ1-2; D unclear. This CDR3 is 15 amino acids long. Trimming took 4 bases from V and 0 from J, leaving 13 bases between them. Germline V lookup: CDR1 SGHRS, CDR2 YFSETQ. CDR3 sequence: CASSPGGLANYGYTF. CDR3 DNA: TGCGCCAGCAGCCCAGGCGGGCTAGCTAACTATGGCTACACCTTC.

This clone has just a few counts. The V and J genes are TRBV10-1 and TRBJ2-3; TRBD2 agrees at 10 bases. Germline values: CDR1 WNHNN, CDR2 SYGVQD (reference sequence). CDR3 length: 18 residues. Germline trimming cut 4 bases from V and 7 bases from J; bases unmatched to any gene: 17. The CDR3 spells CASSGISGRWDSMNTQYF. The CDR3 DNA reads TGCGCCAGCAGTGGTATTAGCGGGAGGTGGGATAGCATGAATACGCAGTATTTT.

Regarding this clone: The same CDR3 also results from other DNA sequences found in this sample. The chain links TRBV7-8 to TRBJ1-5; no firm D call. The V end lost 6 bases, the J end lost 1 base, and 10 bases lay between the germline ends. The CDR3 contains 14 residues. CDR1 is SGHVS, CDR2 FQNEAQ, per germline. The CDR3 here is CASSSGGSNQPQHF. The CDR3 bases are TGTGCCAGCAGTTCCGGTGGGAGCAATCAGCCCCAGCATTTT. The full variable domain, completed using reference TRBV7-8 and TRBJ1-5, is GAGVSQSPRYKVAKRGQDVALRCDPISGHVSLFWYQQALGQGPEFLTYFQNEAQLDKSGLPSDRFFAERPEGSVSTLKIQRTQQEDSAVYLCASSSGGSNQPQHFGDGTRLSIL.

The CDR3 bases are TGTGCCGTCCCCTCTACAACTAATGAAAAACTGTTTTTT. It yields the protein CAVPSTTNEKLFF. The chain employs TRBV6-1 and TRBJ1-4; D is uncertain. Trimming removed 11 bases at V and 0 bases at J, with 10 bases between. The CDR3 covers 13 residues. The germline V gene encodes CDR1 MNHNS and CDR2 SASEGT.